The 3 T cell receptor beta chains in this list originate from one sample, sequenced in a study of cytomegalovirus exposure and HLA in healthy donors. PCR primers comprised 60 Vbeta and 13 Jbeta primers. The assay was immunoSEQ multiplex PCR, and TCRdb's table has in-frame clones only and misses some. The sample carries about 140,000 clones, approximately 70% recorded once. The material sequenced was PBMCs. Receptors were obtained from a woman aged 25 to 39 in good health and CMV-seronegative.

This chain uses TRBV7-9 with TRBJ1-6; D is perhaps TRBD1 (6 bases). The V end was cut by 1 base, the J end by 8 bases, with 9 bases between. Looked up from germline, CDR1 is SEHNR and CDR2 is FQNEAQ (reference sequence). The CDR3 consists of 14 residues. The CDR3 reads CASSLEGGDSPLHF. CDR3 DNA sequence: TGTGCCAGCAGCTTAGAGGGGGGGGATTCACCCCTCCACTTT.

The chain recombines TRBV5-4 with TRBJ2-7; the D gene is possibly TRBD2 (5 bases). Trimming took off 3 bases at V and 2 bases at J, with 12 bases between the two ends. The CDR3 totals 14 residues. Germline V gene data show CDR1 as SGHNT and CDR2 as YYREEE (reference sequence). CDR3 sequence reads: CASSSSTSPYEQYV. The CDR3 DNA reads TGTGCCAGCAGCTCATCCACTAGTCCCTACGAGCAGTACGTC.

In the case of this clone: Different DNA sequences within this sample yield the same CDR3. CDR3 region: CASSSTSGYNEQFF. The CDR3, as DNA: TGTGCCAGCAGTTCGACTAGCGGTTACAATGAGCAGTTCTTC. The chain joins TRBV27 to TRBJ2-1; TRBD2 matches 9 bases. This CDR3 spans 14 amino acids. Germline V gene data show CDR1 as MNHEY and CDR2 as SMNVEV (reference sequence). The V and J ends lost 4 bases and 4 bases, in that order; junction bases with no gene match: 2.